The 32 T cell receptor beta chains in this list originate from one sample, sequenced in a study of Ad26.COV2.S vaccination and SARS-CoV-2 variants. Sequenced by immunoSEQ multiplex PCR; TCRdb stores in-frame clones only, minus some. This sample has roughly 380,000 clones; around 92% occur once, and the top ten carry about 3.9%. The sample was peripheral blood, taken after recovery from COVID-19. The receptors come from a human donor who had recovered from COVID-19.

The J gene is TRBJ2-7, the V gene TRBV7-8; 10 bases agree with TRBD1. Per the germline V gene, CDR1 is SGHVS and CDR2 is FQNEAQ. J was trimmed by 7 bases and V by 0 bases; bases with no gene match: 3. CDR3 length: 14 amino acids. CDR3 DNA: TGTGCCAGCAGCTTAGCCGACAGGGGGCGGGAGCAGTACTTC. Amino acids: CASSLADRGREQYF.

The chain employs TRBV6-5 and TRBJ2-2; D gene ambiguous. CDR1 is MNHEY, CDR2 SVGAGI, per germline. Trimming took 4 bases from V and 6 from J, leaving 3 bases between them. The CDR3 is made up of 11 amino acids. The CDR3 region has the DNA TGTGCCAGCAGTTCTGCCGGGGAGCTGTTTTTT. This gives the protein CASSSAGELFF.

The gene calls are TRBV5-1 and TRBJ2-7; 7 nucleotides match TRBD1. V gave up 2 bases and J gave up 2 bases; unmatched junction bases: 4. CDR1 is SGHRS and CDR2 is YFSETQ in the germline V gene. The CDR3 has 14 residues. DNA of the CDR3: TGCGCCAGCAGCTTCGACAGGGATACCTACGAGCAGTACTTC. The encoded protein is CASSFDRDTYEQYF.

The chain links TRBV6-1 to TRBJ1-3, with D possibly matching TRBD1 (6 bases). V shed 2 bases and J shed 4 bases, with 21 bases lying between them. Germline V gene lookup returns CDR1 MNHNS and CDR2 SASEGT. There are 18 residues in the CDR3. CDR3 amino acids: CASSEIRWGRVSGNTIYF. The CDR3 DNA reads TGTGCCAGCAGTGAAATCCGGTGGGGGCGCGTCTCCGGAAACACCATATATTTT.

J is TRBJ1-1 and V is TRBV28; no clear D. The CDR3 is made up of 14 amino acids. The V end was cut by 5 bases, the J end by 6 bases, with 16 bases between. Germline V gene data show CDR1 as MDHEN and CDR2 as SYDVKM. The CDR3 nucleotides are TGTGCCAGCAGTCCACCAACACTTACCCCTGAAGCTTTCTTT. Its translation: CASSPPTLTPEAFF.

This clone was recorded once. This chain uses TRBV29-1 with TRBJ2-7; D is undetermined. V dropped 4 bases and J dropped 0 bases, with 13 bases sitting between them. The CDR3 extends over 14 amino acids. The germline CDR1 and CDR2 sequences are SQVTM and ANQGSEA. This chain's CDR3 is CSVGEGFASYEQYF. DNA of the CDR3: TGCAGCGTTGGGGAAGGGTTCGCCTCCTACGAGCAGTACTTC.

The V call is TRBV19, the J call TRBJ1-3; D unresolved. The V gene lost 3 bases and the J gene lost 0 bases, with 9 bases spanning the gap. CDR1 and CDR2 (germline): LNHDA, SQIVND (reference sequence). CDR3 length equals 15 residues. CDR3 DNA sequence: TGTGCCAGTAGTATGGGCGGTGGCTCTGGAAACACCATATATTTT. This gives the protein CASSMGGGSGNTIYF.

For the CDR3, the DNA is TGTGCCAGCAGCTTATACAGGGCGGAGACCCAGTACTTC. The encoded protein is CASSLYRAETQYF. The chain combines TRBV11-2 with TRBJ2-5; a possible D gene is TRBD1 (6 bases). From germline, CDR1 is SGHAT and CDR2 FQNNGV. The CDR3 has 13 amino acids. V was clipped by 2 bases and J by 5 bases, with 9 bases between them.

This clone was recorded once. The chain couples TRBV9 to TRBJ1-1; the D gene is possibly TRBD1 (6 bases). The V and J ends lost 4 bases and 3 bases respectively, with 13 bases between them. This CDR3 has 14 amino acids. Germline CDR1 reads SGDLS; CDR2 reads YYNGEE. The CDR3, as DNA: TGTGCCAGCAGCCCCCGGGACACCTACACTGAAGCTTTCTTT. It codes for CASSPRDTYTEAFF.

The gene calls are TRBV3-1 (or the pseudogene TRBV3-2) and TRBJ2-1; no definite D call. Germline V lookup: CDR1 LGHDT, CDR2 YNNKEL (reference sequence). This CDR3 contains 15 residues. V lost 1 base and J 5 bases, leaving 12 bases between the germline ends. Here the CDR3 DNA reads TGTGCCAGCAGCCAAGCCGCGACTGCCAACAATGAGCAGTTCTTC. It translates to CASSQAATANNEQFF.

The chain links TRBV9 to TRBJ1-1; D is unclear. The CDR3 is made up of 13 amino acids. Trimming left V 2 bases short and J 0 bases short, with 5 bases between. CDR1 and CDR2 from the germline V gene are SGDLS and YYNGEE. The CDR3 is CASSVNMNTEAFF. The CDR3, as DNA: TGTGCCAGCAGCGTTAACATGAACACTGAAGCTTTCTTT. Full variable domain (missing parts from reference TRBV9 and TRBJ1-1): DSGVTQTPKHLITATGQRVTLRCSPRSGDLSVYWYQQSLDQGLQFLIQYYNGEERAKGNILERFSAQQFPDLHSELNLSSLELGDSALYFCASSVNMNTEAFFGQGTRLTVV.

The genes are TRBV7-9 and TRBJ1-1; D unresolved. The CDR3 spans 15 residues. The ends were cut back, 5 bases at V and 7 bases at J, with 20 bases in the middle. Looked up from germline, CDR1 is SEHNR and CDR2 is FQNEAQ (reference sequence). CDR3 sequence reads: CASSPARAPLGEAFF. In DNA form, the CDR3 reads TGTGCCAGCAGCCCGGCCCGGGCACCCTTGGGTGAAGCTTTCTTT.

This chain connects TRBV4-3 to TRBJ2-7, with D maybe TRBD2 (5 bases). Trimming shortened V by 1 base and J by 1 base, and 11 bases separated the two germline ends. Looked up from germline, CDR1 is LGHNA and CDR2 is YSLEER. This CDR3 has 15 amino acids. The CDR3 reads CASSQGIATSYEQYF. The CDR3 DNA is TGCGCCAGCAGCCAAGGCATAGCGACGTCCTACGAGCAGTACTTC.

The V gene is TRBV5-6, the J gene TRBJ2-1, with 9 positions matching TRBD1. CDR1 is SGHDT and CDR2 is YYEEEE in the germline V gene. The ends lost 4 bases at V and 7 bases at J; junction bases unmatched: 6. This CDR3 comprises 14 residues. The CDR3 DNA is TGTGCCAGCAGCGAGACAGGGGGTCGAAATGAGCAGTTCTTC. Translated: CASSETGGRNEQFF.

The chain is built from TRBV18 and TRBJ1-3; 9 bases are a match to TRBD1. V shed 6 bases and J 0 bases; nucleotides not matched to a gene: 15. The CDR3 sequence is 19 residues long. Germline V gene lookup returns CDR1 KGHSH and CDR2 LQKENI. CDR3 sequence reads: CASSPSVTGGSVSGNTIYF. CDR3 DNA sequence: TGTGCCAGCTCCCCCTCGGTTACAGGGGGCTCCGTCTCTGGAAACACCATATATTTT.

The V and J genes are TRBV10-3 and TRBJ2-5; tentatively, D is TRBD1 or TRBD2 (5 bases each). Trimming removed 6 bases at V and 4 bases at J, with 12 bases between. CDR3 length equals 13 residues. From germline, CDR1 is ENHRY and CDR2 SYGVKD. The CDR3 DNA reads TGTGCCATCAGCCAAGAGGGGAGAGAGACCCAGTACTTC. This gives the protein CAISQEGRETQYF.

The CDR3, as DNA: TGTGCCAGCAGTTCATCGAACACCGGGGAGCTGTTTTTT. Protein product: CASSSSNTGELFF. V usage is TRBV27 and J usage is TRBJ2-2, with D unclear. Trimming stripped 4 bases from V and 0 bases from J, with 3 bases between. The CDR3 is 13 residues long. The germline gives CDR1 MNHEY, CDR2 SMNVEV (reference sequence).

This clone came up a few times. The chain has TRBV7-2 and TRBJ2-1; 7 bases agree with TRBD2. The CDR3 covers 17 residues. V gave up 2 bases and J gave up 5 bases; unmatched junction bases: 12. Looked up from germline, CDR1 is SGHTA and CDR2 is FQGNSA. CDR3 sequence (DNA): TGTGCCAGCAGCTTACCCACCTTCGGGGGGAGGGACAATGAGCAGTTCTTC. This encodes CASSLPTFGGRDNEQFF.

Note on this clone: At one boundary the junction diverges from the germline segment, which might be a read error. The rearrangement links TRBV9 to TRBJ2-3, with D perhaps matching TRBD1 (7 bases). CDR1 and CDR2 from the germline V gene are SGDLS and YYNGEE. CDR3 length equals 18 residues. The CDR3: CANSVGQGGGTSTDTQYF. The CDR3 DNA follows: TGTGCCAACAGCGTAGGTCAAGGGGGCGGGACTAGCACAGATACGCAGTATTTT.

CDR3 nucleotides: TGTGCCAGCAGGGTACGGGACACCGGGGAGCTGTTTTTT. Its translation is CASRVRDTGELFF. This chain links TRBV2 with TRBJ2-2, with D unclear. CDR3 size: 13 residues. V was clipped by 6 bases and J by 3 bases, with 8 bases between them. Germline loops: CDR1 SNHLY, CDR2 FYNNEI. Full variable domain (outside the CDR3, taken from reference TRBV2 and TRBJ2-2): EPEVTQTPSHQVTQMGQEVILRCVPISNHLYFYWYRQILGQKVEFLVSFYNNEISEKSEIFDDQFSVERPDGSNFTLKIRSTKLEDSAMYFCASRVRDTGELFFGEGSRLTVL.

V gene TRBV7-8 combines with J gene TRBJ2-7; 8 bases are a match to TRBD1. Trimming cost V 4 bases and J 3 bases; bases outside gene matches: 11. There are 16 residues in the CDR3. Germline V CDR1 and CDR2: SGHVS, FQNEAQ. CDR3 DNA sequence: TGTGCCAGCAGCTCGACAAGGACAGGGCAAATCTACGAGCAGTACTTC. It specifies CASSSTRTGQIYEQYF.

The rearrangement uses TRBV5-5 and TRBJ1-2; D gene unclear. Germline-derived CDR1 and CDR2 are SGHKS and YYEKEE (reference sequence). Trimming took off 1 base at V and 3 bases at J, with 7 bases between the two ends. CDR3 length: 13 residues. The CDR3 loop reads CASSLTDYYGYTF. In DNA, the CDR3 is TGTGCCAGCAGCTTGACAGATTACTATGGCTACACCTTC.

V usage is TRBV7-8 and J usage is TRBJ1-1; 8 bases match TRBD1. Trimming took 4 bases from V and 4 from J; bases not matched to a gene: 5. There are 14 residues in the CDR3. Germline V gene data show CDR1 as SGHVS and CDR2 as FQNEAQ. CDR3 DNA: TGTGCCAGCAGCTCACACAGGGGGGGCACTGAAGCTTTCTTT. As protein: CASSSHRGGTEAFF.

V gene TRBV5-1 combines with J gene TRBJ2-2, with D possibly matching TRBD2 (5 bases). Germline V CDR1 and CDR2: SGHRS, YFSETQ. The CDR3 is 14 residues long. Trimming left V 4 bases short and J 6 bases short, with 13 bases between. The CDR3 DNA follows: TGCGCCAGCAGCCGCTCCCGGGGTCCCGGGGAGCTGTTTTTT. Translating gives CASSRSRGPGELFF.

DNA for the CDR3: TGTGCCAGCAGGGGGACTAGCGGGGGCGATGAGCAGTTCTTC. Protein: CASRGTSGGDEQFF. The V call is TRBV7-2, the J call TRBJ2-1; 14 bases agree with TRBD2. Trimming at V came to 6 bases and at J to 8 bases, leaving 3 bases not matched to a gene. The CDR3 is made up of 14 amino acids. Germline V gene data show CDR1 as SGHTA and CDR2 as FQGNSA.

The V and J genes are TRBV12-3 or TRBV12-4 and TRBJ1-1; TRBD1 matches at 8 bases. V trimming: 6 bases; J trimming: 7 bases; junction bases outside the gene matches: 4. The length of the CDR3 is 12 residues. DNA of the CDR3: TGTGCCAGCAGCCGGACAGGGTTTGAAGCTTTCTTT. This translates into CASSRTGFEAFF.

Remarks on this clone: Different DNA sequences within this sample yield the same CDR3. This chain links TRBV3-1 (or the pseudogene TRBV3-2) with TRBJ1-1; unclear D gene. The CDR3 loop spans 14 amino acids. CDR1 is LGHDT, CDR2 YNNKEL, per germline (reference sequence). Between the trimmed V and J ends, which lost 1 base and 2 bases, there was a span of 8 bases. The CDR3 region is CASSQGAANTEAFF. The CDR3 DNA reads TGTGCCAGCAGCCAAGGGGCGGCAAACACTGAAGCTTTCTTT.

This chain joins TRBV13 and TRBJ2-3; 9 nucleotides line up with TRBD2. V shed 5 bases, J shed 3 bases, and the junction held 9 bases outside the gene matches. Per germline, CDR1 PRHDT and CDR2 FYEKMQ (reference sequence). The CDR3 runs 16 residues. The CDR3 loop reads CASSRRGGAGTDTQYF. The CDR3 nucleotides read TGTGCCAGCAGCCGACGCGGGGGGGCCGGGACAGATACGCAGTATTTT.

V usage is TRBV9 and J usage is TRBJ1-2; D is perhaps TRBD1 (5 bases). V dropped 0 bases and J dropped 5 bases, with 17 bases sitting between them. Germline-derived CDR1 and CDR2 are SGDLS and YYNGEE. This CDR3 spans 16 amino acids. CDR3 loop: CASSVVVGGGYYGYTF. CDR3 in DNA: TGTGCCAGCAGCGTAGTGGTCGGGGGAGGTTATTATGGCTACACCTTC.

V is TRBV19 and J is TRBJ1-1; TRBD1 aligns across 8 bases. CDR3 length: 13 amino acids. The ends lost 5 bases at V and 4 bases at J; junction bases unmatched: 3. CDR1 and CDR2 from the germline V gene are LNHDA and SQIVND (reference sequence). The CDR3 sequence is CASSLTGGTEAFF. The DNA for the CDR3 is TGTGCCAGTAGTCTCACAGGGGGCACTGAAGCTTTCTTT.

This chain uses TRBV12-3 or TRBV12-4 with TRBJ1-1; tentatively, D is TRBD1 (6 bases). This CDR3 spans 12 amino acids. V was trimmed by 0 bases and J by 13 bases, leaving 12 bases between them. The CDR3 is CASSLAYREGFF. The CDR3 nucleotides are TGTGCCAGCAGTTTAGCCTACAGGGAGGGTTTCTTT.

This sequence joins TRBV5-6 and TRBJ2-1; TRBD2 might be the D (5 bases). This CDR3 spans 14 amino acids. V was cut by 0 bases and J by 7 bases, with 11 bases left in between. The germline V gene has CDR1 SGHDT and CDR2 YYEEEE. The CDR3 reads CASSLGLGGNEQFF. CDR3 DNA sequence: TGTGCCAGCAGCTTGGGCTTGGGCGGGAATGAGCAGTTCTTC.